The 27 T cell receptor beta chains below all came from one sample that was sequenced in a study of OX40 agonist ivuxolimab in advanced cancers. Generated by immunoSEQ multiplex PCR, the TCRdb table keeps only in-frame clones and is missing some. The sample has 70,000 to 85,000 clones, roughly nine tenths seen once. The sequenced sample was CD4+ or CD8+ T cells sorted from blood, obtained in a trial of the OX40 agonist ivuxolimab. Receptor source: an adult with an advanced solid tumor such as melanoma, head and neck, liver or kidney cancer.

The chain is built from TRBV7-2 and TRBJ2-2; TRBD1 is a possible D gene (5 bases). Germline CDR1 SGHTA, CDR2 FQGNSA. With 2 bases removed from V and 6 bases from J, the gap between germline ends came to 10 bases. The CDR3 covers 14 residues. The CDR3 nucleotides are TGTGCCAGCAGCTTATATCAGGGCGCCGGGGAGCTGTTTTTT. Residues: CASSLYQGAGELFF.

This rearrangement joins TRBV7-2 to TRBJ1-5; the match to TRBD1 covers 8 bases. V lost 4 bases and J lost 6; bases outside the gene matches: 2. The CDR3 is 13 residues long. Germline loops: CDR1 SGHTA, CDR2 FQGNSA. DNA of the CDR3: TGTGCCAGCAGCTCGCAGGGGGCTCAGCCCCAGCATTTT. It yields the protein CASSSQGAQPQHF.

The chain is built from TRBV5-5 and TRBJ1-1; unclear D gene. This CDR3 is built from 13 residues. The ends were cut back, 2 bases at V and 1 base at J, with 6 bases in the middle. The germline CDR1 and CDR2 sequences are SGHKS and YYEKEE (reference sequence). The CDR3 region has the DNA TGTGCCAGCAGCTTAACAACGAACACTGAAGCTTTCTTT. Its translation is CASSLTTNTEAFF. The variable domain in full, completed from reference TRBV5-5 and TRBJ1-1, reads DAGVTQSPTHLIKTRGQQVTLRCSPISGHKSVSWYQQVLGQGPQFIFQYYEKEERGRGNFPDRFSARQFPNYSSELNVNALLLGDSALYLCASSLTTNTEAFFGQGTRLTVV.

The J gene is TRBJ2-7, the V gene TRBV28; no reliable D call. Germline V gene data show CDR1 as MDHEN and CDR2 as SYDVKM. CDR3 length: 11 residues. Trimming stripped 5 bases from V and 4 bases from J, with 6 bases between. CDR3: CASSTEYEQYF. DNA of the CDR3: TGTGCCAGCAGTACGGAATACGAGCAGTACTTC. Full variable domain (remainder filled in from reference TRBV28 and TRBJ2-7): DVKVTQSSRYLVKRTGEKVFLECVQDMDHENMFWYRQDPGLGLRLIYFSYDVKMKEKGDIPEGYSVSREKKERFSLILESASTNQTSMYLCASSTEYEQYFGPGTRLTVT.

The V gene is TRBV27, the J gene TRBJ2-7; a weak D match, TRBD2 (5 bases). Trimming took off 4 bases at V and 2 bases at J, with 12 bases between the two ends. CDR3 length equals 14 residues. The V gene's germline CDR1 is MNHEY and CDR2 SMNVEV (reference sequence). Here the CDR3 reads CASSYGSQPYEQYF. CDR3 DNA: TGTGCCAGCAGTTATGGGAGTCAACCCTACGAGCAGTACTTC.

The rearrangement joins TRBV18 to TRBJ1-1; D perhaps matches TRBD1 (6 bases). V gave up 2 bases and J gave up 0 bases, with 16 bases separating them. The length of the CDR3 is 17 residues. Germline values: CDR1 KGHSH, CDR2 LQKENI. The DNA of the CDR3 is TGTGCCAGCTCACCAGTAACAGGGCGAGGTGTGAACACTGAAGCTTTCTTT. It yields the protein CASSPVTGRGVNTEAFF.

This chain joins TRBV7-3 and TRBJ1-5; a possible D gene is TRBD1 (5 bases). The V and J ends lost 5 bases and 5 bases respectively, with 10 bases between them. CDR1 SGHTA and CDR2 FQGTGA come from the germline V gene. CDR3 length: 13 amino acids. The CDR3 bases are TGTGCCAGCAGCACGGGGGTGGATCAGCCCCAGCATTTT. Its protein product is CASSTGVDQPQHF.

V gene TRBV10-1 combines with J gene TRBJ1-1; D is possibly TRBD1 (5 bases). Trimming pared 6 bases from V and 1 base from J, leaving 9 bases between. The CDR3 totals 13 residues. The germline gives CDR1 WNHNN, CDR2 SYGVQD (reference sequence). The CDR3 bases are TGCGCCAGCAGGCGGACAAGGAACACTGAAGCTTTCTTT. Its translation: CASRRTRNTEAFF.

The rearrangement uses TRBV19 and TRBJ2-1; maybe TRBD2 (5 bases). V lost 1 base, J lost 8 bases, and 6 bases lay in between. The CDR3 is made up of 12 amino acids. CDR1 and CDR2 (germline): LNHDA, SQIVND (reference sequence). The CDR3 nucleotides read TGTGCCAGTAGTATAGTCGGGGATGAGCAGTTCTTC. Protein: CASSIVGDEQFF.

The chain employs TRBV5-1 and TRBJ2-1; 10 positions agree with TRBD1. V lost 0 bases and J lost 7; bases outside the gene matches: 19. Looked up from germline, CDR1 is SGHRS and CDR2 is YFSETQ. This CDR3 region has 20 residues. The CDR3 region has the DNA TGCGCCAGCAGCTTGGTGTTCTGGACAGGGGGAATCGGGCCGGGAAATGAGCAGTTCTTC. Encoded protein: CASSLVFWTGGIGPGNEQFF.

This chain joins TRBV5-5 and TRBJ2-1, with 9 positions matching TRBD2. Looked up from germline, CDR1 is SGHKS and CDR2 is YYEKEE (reference sequence). The CDR3 consists of 14 residues. J was trimmed by 8 bases and V by 2 bases; bases with no gene match: 5. The CDR3 loop is CASSFGTSIDEQFF. In DNA, the CDR3 is TGTGCCAGCAGCTTCGGGACTAGCATCGATGAGCAGTTCTTC.

J is TRBJ2-2 and V is TRBV29-1; 8 bases fit TRBD2. V lost 1 base, J lost 1 base, and 5 bases stayed unmatched. This CDR3 is built from 16 residues. The germline V gene has CDR1 SQVTM and CDR2 ANQGSEA. The chain's CDR3 is CSVEGVSGRNTGELFF. In DNA form, the CDR3 reads TGCAGCGTTGAAGGTGTAAGCGGGAGGAACACCGGGGAGCTGTTTTTT.

This clone was observed a few times. CDR3 DNA sequence: TGCGCCAGCAGCTTGGAGCTACGGGAGCTGTTTTTT. Its translation: CASSLELRELFF. The genes are TRBV5-1 and TRBJ2-2; D gene ambiguous. The CDR3 runs to 12 residues. Germline V CDR1 and CDR2: SGHRS, YFSETQ. Trimming pared 0 bases from V and 9 bases from J, leaving 6 bases between.

This clone appeared a few times. The chain has TRBV7-8 and TRBJ1-3; D possibly corresponds to TRBD1 (6 bases). V was pared by 5 bases and J by 0 bases, with 17 bases between. Germline CDR1 is SGHVS and CDR2 is FQNEAQ. The CDR3 totals 17 residues. Written as DNA, the CDR3 is TGTGCCAGCAGCCTTCGGACAGATTCCATCTCTGGAAACACCATATATTTT. This translates into CASSLRTDSISGNTIYF.

The genes are TRBV7-2 and TRBJ2-3, with D maybe TRBD2 (6 bases). Germline V gene sequence: CDR1 SGHTA, CDR2 FQGNSA. The V and J ends lost 1 base and 3 bases respectively, with 11 bases between them. The CDR3 runs 15 residues. The CDR3 reads CASSLVRGPTDTQYF. DNA for the CDR3: TGTGCCAGCAGCTTAGTGCGGGGTCCGACAGATACGCAGTATTTT.

The gene calls are TRBV7-3 and TRBJ2-7; 11 bases line up with TRBD1. V gave up 5 bases and J gave up 5 bases; unmatched junction bases: 2. Germline CDR1 SGHTA, CDR2 FQGTGA. This CDR3 is built from 13 residues. CDR3: CASSRDRGNEQYF. The DNA for the CDR3 is TGTGCCAGCAGCCGGGACAGGGGGAACGAGCAGTACTTC.

CDR3 sequence: CASSRTGGPYEQYF. The CDR3 region has the DNA TGTGCCAGCTCGAGGACAGGAGGCCCCTACGAGCAGTACTTC. This rearrangement joins TRBV28 to TRBJ2-7; TRBD1 matches 7 bases. Germline trimming cut 8 bases from V and 2 bases from J; bases unmatched to any gene: 9. The CDR3 spans 14 residues. Germline-derived CDR1 and CDR2 are MDHEN and SYDVKM.

CDR3: CASRDRTPYEQYF. The CDR3 bases are TGTGCCAGTCGGGACAGGACCCCCTACGAGCAGTACTTC. The chain is built from TRBV6-5 and TRBJ2-7; TRBD1 aligns across 8 bases. The CDR3 loop spans 13 amino acids. With V trimmed by 9 bases and J by 2 bases, 6 bases remained unmatched. Per the germline V gene, CDR1 is MNHEY and CDR2 is SVGAGI.

This chain uses TRBV19 with TRBJ1-6, with 8 bases identical to TRBD1. The ends lost 5 bases at V and 6 bases at J; junction bases unmatched: 3. In germline, CDR1 is LNHDA, CDR2 SQIVND (reference sequence). The CDR3 loop spans 14 amino acids. The CDR3 reads CASSPGQGNSPLHF. In nucleotides, the CDR3 is TGTGCCAGTAGTCCCGGACAGGGTAATTCACCCCTCCACTTT.

The chain employs TRBV18 and TRBJ1-1; no reliable D call. V was trimmed by 6 bases and J by 2 bases, leaving 7 bases between them. Looked up from germline, CDR1 is KGHSH and CDR2 is LQKENI. The CDR3 is made up of 12 amino acids. The chain's CDR3 is CASSAQNTEAFF. CDR3 bases: TGTGCCAGCTCGGCGCAAAACACTGAAGCTTTCTTT.

This chain connects TRBV21-1 to TRBJ2-7; the table's D call, TRBD2, was not checked against the DNA. TRBV21-1 is shown as a pseudogene. This CDR3 spans 17 amino acids. The CDR3 sequence: CASSKREKSGSFYEQYF. The CDR3 region has the DNA TGTGCCAGCAGCAAGCGAGAAAAAAGCGGGAGTTTCTACGAGCAGTACTTC.

This sequence joins TRBV19 and TRBJ2-7, with D possibly matching TRBD2 (6 bases). The V gene's germline CDR1 is LNHDA and CDR2 SQIVND (reference sequence). The CDR3 is 14 amino acids. Trimming pared 5 bases from V and 1 base from J, leaving 12 bases between. The CDR3 region has the DNA TGTGCCAGTAGTCCGGGACTCCAGTCCTACGAGCAGTACTTC. It yields the protein CASSPGLQSYEQYF.

This chain links TRBV7-3 with TRBJ2-3, with 7 bases matching TRBD1. CDR3 length: 14 amino acids. Losses at the gene ends were 3 bases for V and 1 base for J; bases not matched to a gene: 1. Germline V gives CDR1 SGHTA, CDR2 FQGTGA. The CDR3 loop is CASSFTGGTDTQYF. The CDR3 DNA reads TGTGCCAGCAGCTTTACAGGGGGCACAGATACGCAGTATTTT.

V gene TRBV18 combines with J gene TRBJ1-3; D is perhaps TRBD1 (6 bases). CDR3 length: 15 residues. Germline V gene sequence: CDR1 KGHSH, CDR2 LQKENI. V lost 5 bases and J 0 bases, leaving 11 bases between the germline ends. CDR3 coding DNA: TGTGCCAGCTCATCCGACAGGCACTCTGGAAACACCATATATTTT. Its translation is CASSSDRHSGNTIYF.

V and J are TRBV9 and TRBJ2-5; D is ambiguous. This CDR3 region has 11 residues. V lost 2 bases, J lost 5 bases, and 4 bases lay in between. Per the germline V gene, CDR1 is SGDLS and CDR2 is YYNGEE. The CDR3 bases are TGTGCCAGCAGCGTGGATGAGACCCAGTACTTC. It specifies CASSVDETQYF.

The chain uses TRBV4-1 and TRBJ2-3; possibly TRBD2 for D (7 bases). Germline values: CDR1 MGHRA, CDR2 YSYEKL. This CDR3 is built from 19 residues. V gave up 0 bases and J gave up 1 base, with 20 bases separating them. The DNA for the CDR3 is TGCGCCAGCAGCCAAGAAAAGGTAGCGGCGGGGGCCCGCACAGATACGCAGTATTTT. Translated, it gives CASSQEKVAAGARTDTQYF.

The J gene is TRBJ2-5, the V gene TRBV6-1; D gene unclear. V lost 1 base and J lost 2, with 11 bases in between. This CDR3 is built from 15 residues. From germline, CDR1 is MNHNS and CDR2 SASEGT. The CDR3 DNA follows: TGTGCCAGCAGTGAAGTTCGGCCAAGACAAGAGACCCAGTACTTC. Translation gives CASSEVRPRQETQYF.